The TCR beta chain under discussion was sequenced for a study of T cells in Graves' hyperthyroidism and ophthalmopathy. Study overall: Any treatment followed the collection of peripheral blood at initial diagnosis.

What was amplified from RNA transcripts were TCR beta CDR3 regions. The HTBI set primed first-round TCR CDR3 RT-PCR. TCRdb re-called the multiplex PCR reads through MiXCR, storing one row per CDR3 protein. The table lists over 350,000 distinct CDR3 sequences, about 14% of them singletons. This clonotype has only one observation. What it binds is not known. Study-level points and caveats: Within blood appeared most thyroid clonotypes that had expanded above 0.001.

The source of the PBMCs was 8 to 10 ml of fresh peripheral blood. This CDR3 region has 15 residues. V was clipped by 0 bases and J by 6 bases; unmatched bases: 5. The germline V gene has CDR1 SGHAT and CDR2 FQNNGV. This receptor was taken from a man between 18 and 29 years old with Graves' ophthalmopathy. Sequencing input: blood. The V call is TRBV11-2, the J call TRBJ1-2; 9 bases are shared with TRBD1. The CDR3 here is CASSLDLDRGDGYTF. The CDR3 region has the DNA TGTGCCAGCAGCTTAGACCTTGACAGGGGGGATGGCTACACCTTC.